The 19 T cell receptor beta chains presented below share a single source sample, sequenced in a study of cytomegalovirus exposure and HLA in healthy donors (dated by TCRdb to the late 2010s). Library creation used the immunoSEQ multiplex PCR assay. The multiplex PCR relied on a mix of 60 forward primers for TCR Vbeta segments and 13 reverse primers for TCR Jbeta segments. TCRdb re-hosts the immuneACCESS table, in-frame sequences only. Its copies lack some clones; in the studies checked, an unresolved V gene accounts for under half of them, and the cause for the rest is not known. Within this sample are approximately 140,000 clones, with about 86% of them counted one time only. The top ten clones comprise 0.55% to 0.75% of the sample. Sequenced input: PBMCs. The receptors were gathered from a man between 18 and 35 years old in good health and CMV-seronegative.

This chain links TRBV5-1 with TRBJ2-7, with D possibly matching TRBD1 (6 bases). Trimming pared 4 bases from V and 7 bases from J, leaving 21 bases between. This CDR3 has 15 amino acids. In germline, CDR1 is SGHRS, CDR2 YFSETQ. CDR3 protein: CASSRLGGTTREQYF. The CDR3 coding sequence is TGCGCCAGCAGCCGTTTAGGTGGGACAACGAGGGAGCAGTACTTC.

As for this clone: Sequence at one end of the junction differs from germline and may be a read error. The V call is TRBV6-1, the J call TRBJ2-3, with 7 bases aligning to TRBD2. Germline V gene lookup returns CDR1 MNHNS and CDR2 SASEGT. This CDR3 spans 15 amino acids. CDR3 sequence reads: CASREAGRSTDTQYF. CDR3 coding DNA: TGTGCCAGCAGGGAAGCGGGGAGAAGCACAGATACGCAGTATTTT.

This rearrangement joins TRBV5-1 to TRBJ2-5, with a possible D match to TRBD1 (6 bases). CDR1 SGHRS and CDR2 YFSETQ come from the germline V gene. V was pared by 4 bases and J by 3 bases, with 10 bases between. The CDR3 contains 13 residues. The CDR3 nucleotides read TGCGCCAGCAGCGTAAACAGGGAAGAGACCCAGTACTTC. Translating gives CASSVNREETQYF.

As for this clone: The same CDR3 arises from other DNA sequences in this sample as well. The chain carries TRBV10-3 and TRBJ2-7, with D hard to call. CDR3 length: 12 residues. CDR1 and CDR2 from the germline V gene are ENHRY and SYGVKD. The V and J ends lost 3 bases and 1 base respectively, with 4 bases between them. Here the CDR3 reads CAISDSSYEQYF. In DNA form, the CDR3 reads TGTGCCATCAGTGACTCGTCCTACGAGCAGTACTTC.

The CDR3 sequence is CASSELFYYEQYF. The CDR3 nucleotides are TGTGCCAGCAGTGAACTTTTCTATTACGAGCAGTACTTC. The chain is built from TRBV2 and TRBJ2-7; D not resolved. Germline V lookup: CDR1 SNHLY, CDR2 FYNNEI. The ends were cut back, 2 bases at V and 4 bases at J, with 9 bases in the middle. CDR3 length: 13 residues. Filled out from reference TRBV2 and TRBJ2-7, the complete variable domain reads EPEVTQTPSHQVTQMGQEVILRCVPISNHLYFYWYRQILGQKVEFLVSFYNNEISEKSEIFDDQFSVERPDGSNFTLKIRSTKLEDSAMYFCASSELFYYEQYFGPGTRLTVT.

The chain joins TRBV18 to TRBJ1-2, with D possibly being TRBD1 (5 bases). CDR1 and CDR2 (germline): KGHSH, LQKENI. Trimming stripped 6 bases from V and 3 bases from J, with 11 bases between. CDR3 length equals 13 residues. CDR3 sequence (DNA): TGTGCCAGCTCGCGGGGAGGGGACTATGGCTACACCTTC. Translation: CASSRGGDYGYTF.

The gene calls are TRBV5-4 and TRBJ1-1; the D gene is possibly TRBD1 (5 bases). The CDR3 has 13 amino acids. Between the trimmed V and J ends, which lost 3 bases and 1 base, there was a span of 7 bases. Germline loops: CDR1 SGHNT, CDR2 YYREEE (reference sequence). CDR3 protein: CASSSQENTEAFF. The CDR3 DNA reads as TGTGCCAGCAGCTCACAGGAGAACACTGAAGCTTTCTTT.

A few counts support this clone. V and J are TRBV5-1 and TRBJ2-1; D is ambiguous. The germline CDR1 and CDR2 sequences are SGHRS and YFSETQ. The CDR3 runs 16 residues. Between the trimmed V and J ends, which lost 0 bases and 5 bases, there was a span of 15 bases. CDR3 nucleotide sequence: TGCGCCAGCAGCTTGGATGCTGGTAGAGTGAACAATGAGCAGTTCTTC. This encodes CASSLDAGRVNNEQFF.

This chain links TRBV7-8 with TRBJ2-3; 10 bases agree with TRBD1. Looked up from germline, CDR1 is SGHVS and CDR2 is FQNEAQ. The trim removed 5 bases at V and 3 bases at J, leaving 8 bases unmatched. This CDR3 comprises 16 residues. The CDR3 nucleotides read TGTGCCAGCAGCCTAAGACAGGGGGCGAATACAGATACGCAGTATTTT. This encodes CASSLRQGANTDTQYF.

The chain recombines TRBV5-1 with TRBJ1-1, with a possible D match to TRBD1 (5 bases). The V gene lost 4 bases and the J gene lost 1 base, with 11 bases spanning the gap. CDR1 is SGHRS and CDR2 is YFSETQ in the germline V gene. This CDR3 contains 14 residues. The CDR3 here is CASSAAQGNTEAFF. CDR3 DNA: TGCGCCAGCAGCGCTGCTCAGGGGAACACTGAAGCTTTCTTT.

J is TRBJ2-1 and V is TRBV9; no firm D call. The V end lost 2 bases, the J end lost 5 bases, and 8 bases lay between the germline ends. The length of the CDR3 is 13 residues. Per germline, CDR1 SGDLS and CDR2 YYNGEE. CDR3 DNA sequence: TGTGCCAGCAGCGTCAATACTAACAATGAGCAGTTCTTC. Protein: CASSVNTNNEQFF.

The J gene is TRBJ2-1, the V gene TRBV9; D remains unclear. V was trimmed by 0 bases and J by 7 bases, leaving 11 bases between them. Germline lookup yields CDR1 SGDLS and CDR2 YYNGEE. This CDR3 has 14 amino acids. The CDR3 DNA reads TGTGCCAGCAGCGTAGTCAGCAGAGGTAATGAGCAGTTCTTC. This codes for CASSVVSRGNEQFF. Filled out from reference TRBV9 and TRBJ2-1, the complete variable domain reads DSGVTQTPKHLITATGQRVTLRCSPRSGDLSVYWYQQSLDQGLQFLIQYYNGEERAKGNILERFSAQQFPDLHSELNLSSLELGDSALYFCASSVVSRGNEQFFGPGTRLTVL.

The chain uses TRBV28 and TRBJ1-6; 7 bases are shared with TRBD1. The CDR3 has 15 amino acids. J gave up 5 bases and V 6 bases, and 7 bases lay outside the gene matches. Germline V gene data show CDR1 as MDHEN and CDR2 as SYDVKM. CDR3 sequence reads: CASSSRDRDNSPLHF. The CDR3 nucleotides are TGTGCCAGCAGCTCCCGGGACAGAGATAATTCACCCCTCCACTTT.

This chain links TRBV4-3 with TRBJ1-5, with D uncertain. V was clipped by 0 bases and J by 7 bases, with 10 bases between them. The germline V gene has CDR1 LGHNA and CDR2 YSLEER. The CDR3 consists of 14 residues. The CDR3 region is CASSQDPGLQPQHF. The CDR3 DNA follows: TGCGCCAGCAGCCAAGACCCCGGTTTGCAGCCCCAGCATTTT.

The J gene is TRBJ2-1, the V gene TRBV15; tentatively, D is TRBD1 (6 bases). Germline CDR1 is LNHNV and CDR2 is YYDKDF (reference sequence). V lost 0 bases to trimming and J lost 8 bases, with 17 bases between them. CDR3 length: 16 residues. The CDR3 DNA is TGTGCCACCAGCAGAGACATTACAGGGCCCGACCATGAGCAGTTCTTC. Its translation: CATSRDITGPDHEQFF.

The gene calls are TRBV2 and TRBJ2-5; TRBD2 matches 15 bases. V shed 5 bases, J shed 5 bases, and the junction held 3 bases outside the gene matches. Germline loops: CDR1 SNHLY, CDR2 FYNNEI. The CDR3 has 15 amino acids. The CDR3 DNA reads as TGTGCCAGCAGTACCGGGACTAGCGGGAGGGAGACCCAGTACTTC. As protein: CASSTGTSGRETQYF.

This sequence joins TRBV15 and TRBJ2-7; D gene ambiguous. With 0 bases removed from V and 0 bases from J, the gap between germline ends came to 6 bases. Germline V gene sequence: CDR1 LNHNV, CDR2 YYDKDF (reference sequence). The CDR3 is made up of 14 amino acids. CDR3 region: CATSRDSVSYEQYF. In DNA, the CDR3 is TGTGCCACCAGCAGAGACAGCGTCTCCTACGAGCAGTACTTC.

The chain is built from TRBV16 and TRBJ1-2, with D perhaps TRBD1 (5 bases). This CDR3 region has 17 residues. The V end was cut by 2 bases, the J end by 3 bases, with 19 bases between. Looked up from germline, CDR1 is KGHSY and CDR2 is FQNENV. In DNA form, the CDR3 reads TGTGCCAGCAGCCAAGCAAGGACACCCAGGCTCGACTATGGCTACACCTTC. It encodes CASSQARTPRLDYGYTF.

The CDR3 bases are TGCGCCAGCAGCTTGGCCCCAGAGAACACTGAAGCTTTCTTT. It yields the protein CASSLAPENTEAFF. The chain is built from TRBV5-1 and TRBJ1-1, with unresolved D. Germline CDR1 SGHRS, CDR2 YFSETQ. V was clipped by 0 bases and J by 1 base, with 7 bases between them. The CDR3 spans 14 residues.